The clone carrying this TCR beta chain was detected only once. Trimming shortened V by 7 bases and J by 4 bases, and 16 bases separated the two germline ends. CDR1 and CDR2 (germline): SEHNR, FQNEAQ (reference sequence). CDR3 length equals 15 residues. This sample is part of a study of control samples from healthy donors and cancer patients. Only in-frame clones appear in the TCRdb table, and some are missing; sequencing was by immunoSEQ multiplex PCR. The table has 150,000 or so clones, roughly 88% seen once. The receptor was isolated from a man younger than 30 in good health. This chain uses TRBV7-9 with TRBJ2-2; no firm D call. The source material was blood. This CDR3 reads CASTPLGSPTGELFF. Here the CDR3 DNA reads TGTGCCAGCACCCCGTTGGGGTCCCCCACCGGGGAGCTGTTTTTT.